Below, 16 T cell receptor beta chains from the same sample are listed, as sequenced in a study of cytomegalovirus exposure and HLA in healthy donors. Libraries were prepared by immunoSEQ multiplex PCR; TCRdb keeps only in-frame clonotypes and omits some of them. The table shows roughly 70,000 clones, with around four fifths occurring only once. Material for sequencing was PBMCs. The source is a man under 40 in good health and CMV-seronegative.

The chain uses TRBV12-5 and TRBJ1-5; D is undetermined. Per the germline V gene, CDR1 is LGHNT and CDR2 is FRNRAP. Trimming took off 5 bases at V and 0 bases at J, with 11 bases between the two ends. There are 15 residues in the CDR3. This CDR3 is CASGTGSYSNQPQHF. CDR3 coding DNA: TGTGCTAGTGGTACGGGGAGCTATAGCAATCAGCCCCAGCATTTT.

This chain connects TRBV5-1 to TRBJ1-5; no clear D gene. Germline V gene data show CDR1 as SGHRS and CDR2 as YFSETQ. The CDR3 spans 15 residues. Trimming took 2 bases from V and 1 from J, leaving 10 bases between them. CDR3 in amino acids: CASSLAGASNQPQHF. CDR3 DNA: TGCGCCAGCAGCTTAGCAGGCGCGAGCAATCAGCCCCAGCATTTT.

V and J are TRBV5-1 and TRBJ2-7; D perhaps matches TRBD1 (6 bases). The CDR3 covers 15 residues. V lost 4 bases and J lost 0, with 14 bases in between. Germline V CDR1 and CDR2: SGHRS, YFSETQ. CDR3 DNA sequence: TGCGCCAGCAGCCGATCAGGGGTTGACTCCTACGAGCAGTACTTC. This encodes CASSRSGVDSYEQYF.

V and J are TRBV30 and TRBJ2-2; D unclear. This CDR3 is built from 14 residues. Germline values: CDR1 GTSNPN, CDR2 SVGIG (reference sequence). V was shortened by 5 bases and J by 1 base, with 11 bases between the two germline ends. CDR3 sequence (DNA): TGTGCCTGGTCTCGGAGTGGGAACACCGGGGAGCTGTTTTTT. Protein product: CAWSRSGNTGELFF.

This chain joins TRBV5-4 and TRBJ2-1, with a tentative D call TRBD1 (5 bases). V was pared by 1 base and J by 9 bases, with 11 bases between. Germline CDR1 and CDR2: SGHNT and YYREEE (reference sequence). This CDR3 has 13 amino acids. CDR3 region: CASSLPQGGEQFF. Written as DNA, the CDR3 is TGTGCCAGCAGCTTGCCCCAGGGTGGTGAGCAGTTCTTC.

The chain carries TRBV12-5 and TRBJ2-2; D is possibly TRBD2 (6 bases). With 0 bases removed from V and 6 bases from J, the gap between germline ends came to 14 bases. The CDR3 totals 16 residues. Germline CDR1 reads LGHNT; CDR2 reads FRNRAP. The CDR3 nucleotides read TGTGCTAGTGGTTTGGTAACGGAAGGAGGGGCCGGGGAGCTGTTTTTT. It codes for CASGLVTEGGAGELFF.

In DNA form, the CDR3 reads TGTGCCATCAGTGTGACAATAGGCGGGGGGGCGTCAGATACGCAGTATTTT. Its protein product is CAISVTIGGGASDTQYF. The chain couples TRBV10-3 to TRBJ2-3, with 9 bases lining up with TRBD2. CDR3 size: 17 residues. V shed 4 bases, J shed 4 bases, and the junction held 12 bases outside the gene matches. Germline CDR1 and CDR2: ENHRY and SYGVKD.

The genes are TRBV11-3 and TRBJ2-1; 9 bases match TRBD2. J lost 4 bases, V lost 5 bases, and 15 bases had no gene match. In germline, CDR1 is SGHNT, CDR2 YENEEA. There are 18 residues in the CDR3. Here the CDR3 reads CASSQPTGLAPFYNEQFF. The DNA of the CDR3 is TGTGCCAGCAGCCAACCGACGGGACTAGCTCCATTTTACAATGAGCAGTTCTTC.

The chain combines TRBV7-2 with TRBJ2-7; 9 nucleotides match TRBD1. The CDR3 is made up of 14 amino acids. After removal of 3 bases from V and 3 bases from J, the junction contained 3 bases not matched to a gene. The germline V gene has CDR1 SGHTA and CDR2 FQGNSA. Written as DNA, the CDR3 is TGTGCCAGCAGCTTGGGGACAGGGATCTACGAGCAGTACTTC. Its protein is CASSLGTGIYEQYF.

V is TRBV5-6 and J is TRBJ1-1; D is possibly TRBD1 (5 bases). CDR1 and CDR2 from the germline V gene are SGHDT and YYEEEE. The CDR3 sequence is 14 residues long. Trimming stripped 2 bases from V and 1 base from J, with 9 bases between. CDR3 region: CASSFRQPNTEAFF. For the CDR3, the DNA is TGTGCCAGCAGCTTCCGACAGCCGAACACTGAAGCTTTCTTT.

The CDR3 DNA sequence: TGTGCCAGCAGTTACCAGGCCTACGAGCAGTACTTC. Its translation is CASSYQAYEQYF. The V gene is TRBV28, the J gene TRBJ2-7; D ambiguous. Germline CDR1 MDHEN, CDR2 SYDVKM. V lost 4 bases, J lost 2 bases, and 6 bases lay in between. This CDR3 is built from 12 residues.

This clone was seen only a few times. This chain uses TRBV7-9 with TRBJ1-2; 8 bases align to TRBD1. The CDR3 is 14 residues long. Losses at the gene ends were 5 bases for V and 4 bases for J; bases not matched to a gene: 6. Germline V gene data show CDR1 as SEHNR and CDR2 as FQNEAQ (reference sequence). The CDR3 bases are TGTGCCAGCAGCCCTGCCGGGACAGGCTATGGCTACACCTTC. Translated: CASSPAGTGYGYTF.

The chain couples TRBV19 to TRBJ1-4; D is perhaps TRBD1 (6 bases). Germline CDR1 and CDR2: LNHDA and SQIVND (reference sequence). The CDR3 spans 15 residues. V was cut by 5 bases and J by 5 bases, with 15 bases left in between. CDR3: CASSFDRRTNEKLFF. DNA of the CDR3: TGTGCCAGTAGTTTCGACAGGAGGACAAATGAAAAACTGTTTTTT.

This clone was detected only once. This chain links TRBV19 with TRBJ2-1, with TRBD1 matching over 8 bases. With 8 bases clipped from V and 6 bases from J, the junction kept 21 bases outside the gene matches. The length of the CDR3 is 18 residues. The germline V gene has CDR1 LNHDA and CDR2 SQIVND (reference sequence). CDR3 sequence (DNA): TGTGCCAGTTCCACCACGGACAGGGTCTCCCTCGGAGCCAATGAGCAGTTCTTC. The encoded protein is CASSTTDRVSLGANEQFF.

The CDR3 DNA follows: TGTGCCTGGAGTGTACTATGGCCTAGCGGGGGGGAGCAGTTCTTC. It encodes CAWSVLWPSGGEQFF. The chain has TRBV30 and TRBJ2-1; 11 positions agree with TRBD2. Per germline, CDR1 GTSNPN and CDR2 SVGIG (reference sequence). Trimming at V came to 0 bases and at J to 10 bases, leaving 8 bases not matched to a gene. This CDR3 has 15 amino acids.

This chain connects TRBV6-1 to TRBJ2-7, with 7 bases identical to TRBD1. The CDR3 is made up of 14 amino acids. V was clipped by 6 bases and J by 2 bases; unmatched bases: 7. Germline CDR1 and CDR2: MNHNS and SASEGT. CDR3 sequence (DNA): TGTGCCAGCAGGGGGACAGCAAGACCCTACGAGCAGTACTTC. Its translation is CASRGTARPYEQYF.